Listed here is a single T cell receptor beta chain. Its specificity is unknown. The CDR3 contains 14 residues. V gave up 1 base and J gave up 1 base, with 5 bases separating them. Conversion of TCR transcripts into cDNA relied on 5'RACE template switching, which added a universal primer site and UMIs. TCRdb reanalysed the 5' RACE reads using MiXCR and keeps one entry per CDR3 protein. The sample consists of roughly 310,000 distinct CDR3 sequences, 8.5% to 10% of them appearing once. This sample stems from a study of T cells after yellow fever vaccination. On the study more broadly: Preparing low-cell-number fractions relied on SMART-Seq v4 Ultra Low Input.

Whole-study findings and limits: Only a minor proportion of clonotypes was detected across both CD4 and CD8 compartments. The study found a weaker secondary response that peaked faster, day 5 versus 15.

The TCR comes from a man younger than 35 who received the YFV17D yellow fever vaccine. The J gene is TRBJ2-1, the V gene TRBV12-3 or TRBV12-4; unclear D gene. The starting material was PBMCs, obtained on the day of the first yellow fever vaccination. CDR3 DNA sequence: TGTGCCAGCAGTTTAGGATATTCCTACAATGAGCAGTTCTTC. Amino acid sequence: CASSLGYSYNEQFF.